The 30 T cell receptor beta chains below were found in one sample sequenced in a study of blood T cells in healthy people across ages. Then a second PCR, running about 6 to 12 cycles, was carried out with a sample-barcoded 5' primer and a J-beta primer mix. TCRdb re-called the 5' RACE reads through MiXCR, storing one row per CDR3 protein. In the table there are 700,000 to 800,000 distinct CDR3 sequences, 40% to 45% of which are singletons. The sequenced sample consisted of blood. Receptors originate from a woman aged 60 to 75 in good health.

The rearrangement links TRBV7-2 to TRBJ2-3, with D hard to call. The CDR3 has 16 residues. V was trimmed by 3 bases and J by 0 bases, leaving 13 bases between them. Germline-derived CDR1 and CDR2 are SGHTA and FQGNSA. The CDR3 nucleotides are TGTGCCAGCAGCTTGGCTAGACCTCTTAGCACAGATACGCAGTATTTT. Its translation: CASSLARPLSTDTQYF.

The genes are TRBV9 and TRBJ2-5; 7 bases agree with TRBD2. The CDR3 contains 14 residues. The germline gives CDR1 SGDLS, CDR2 YYNGEE. Trimming cost V 4 bases and J 3 bases; bases outside gene matches: 6. CDR3 protein: CASSSLAEKETQYF. CDR3 bases: TGTGCCAGCAGCTCCCTAGCGGAGAAAGAGACCCAGTACTTC.

As to this clonotype: At one boundary the junction diverges from the germline segment, which might be a read error. V is TRBV6-5 and J is TRBJ2-3; TRBD2 aligns across 9 bases. The CDR3 totals 16 residues. Germline V gives CDR1 MNHEY, CDR2 SVGAGI. CDR3 amino acids: CASSYSKTSGTDTQYF. The CDR3 nucleotides read TGTGCCAGCAGTTACTCAAAGACTAGCGGCACAGATACACAGTATTTT.

Of note for this clonotype: This could be a read error, since a much larger clone is one nucleotide away. V is TRBV24-1 and J is TRBJ2-1, with a possible D match to TRBD2 (6 bases). Germline assignment: CDR1 KGHDR and CDR2 SFDVKD. CDR3 length equals 20 residues. The DNA of the CDR3 is TGTGCCACCAGTGATTCAATCGGGGTCGCTAGCGCTGGCTCCTACAATAAGCAGTTCTTC. Translating gives CATSDSIGVASAGSYNKQFF.

This clonotype was seen a handful of times. V usage is TRBV6-2 or TRBV6-3 and J usage is TRBJ1-1, with a possible D match to TRBD1 (5 bases). Germline V lookup: CDR1 MNHEY, CDR2 SVGEGT. CDR3 length: 15 amino acids. V was shortened by 5 bases and J by 0 bases, with 13 bases between the two germline ends. The DNA for the CDR3 is TGTGCCAGCAGTCCCGGGGGTCGTCTGAACACTGAAGCTTTCTTT. This gives the protein CASSPGGRLNTEAFF.

CDR3 in amino acids: CATSRPDRGTYEQYF. CDR3 DNA sequence: TGTGCCACCAGCAGACCGGACAGGGGGACCTACGAGCAGTACTTC. The chain couples TRBV15 to TRBJ2-7, with 10 bases matching TRBD1. Germline assignment: CDR1 LNHNV and CDR2 YYDKDF (reference sequence). Unmatched junction bases numbered 3, after V lost 2 bases and J lost 2 bases. The CDR3 contains 15 residues.

The CDR3 region is CASSLTGGYETQYF. The CDR3 coding sequence is TGTGCCAGCAGCTTGACAGGGGGCTACGAGACCCAGTACTTC. V gene TRBV12-3 or TRBV12-4 combines with J gene TRBJ2-7; 10 bases line up with TRBD1. The DNA end is a closer match to TRBJ2-5, so the J assignment may be wrong. There are 14 residues in the CDR3.

The chain has TRBV5-1 and TRBJ2-5; tentative D call: TRBD2 (6 bases). CDR3 length equals 16 residues. Germline assignment: CDR1 SGHRS and CDR2 YFSETQ. V was clipped by 3 bases and J by 2 bases, with 17 bases between them. The CDR3 nucleotides read TGCGCCAGCAGCTCCGCTACCGGGAGCGGACAAGAGACCCAGTACTTC. It is translated as CASSSATGSGQETQYF.

A note on this clonotype: One junction end does not reproduce the germline sequence, and a read error may be involved. This chain links TRBV29-1 with TRBJ2-6; D is possibly TRBD1 or TRBD2 (5 bases each). The CDR3 spans 16 residues. Germline-derived CDR1 and CDR2 are SQVTM and ANQGSEA. CDR3 protein: CSVGAAAKPGANVPTF. The CDR3 DNA follows: TGCAGCGTTGGGGCAGCGGCTAAGCCTGGGGCCAACGTCCCGACTTTC. Supplemented by reference TRBV29-1 and TRBJ2-6, the full variable domain reads SAVISQKPSRDICQRGTSLTIQCQVDSQVTMMFWYRQQPGQSLTLIATANQGSEATYESGFVIDKFPISRPNLTFSTLTVSNMSPEDSSIYLCSVGAAAKPGANVPTFGAGSRLTVL.

The J gene is TRBJ2-7, the V gene TRBV7-2; 9 nucleotides agree with TRBD1. The V gene end was trimmed by 5 bases and the J gene end by 5 bases; junction bases not matched to a gene: 7. The CDR3 has 14 residues. CDR1 and CDR2 (germline): SGHTA, FQGNSA. The CDR3 region is CASSQTGGSHEQYF. CDR3 nucleotide sequence: TGTGCCAGCAGCCAGACAGGGGGGTCGCACGAGCAGTACTTC.

This clonotype was seen a few times. V gene TRBV5-5 combines with J gene TRBJ2-7; TRBD2 matches 8 bases. The J call is doubtful: the DNA matches TRBJ2-5 better. The CDR3 is made up of 13 amino acids. The V gene's germline CDR1 is SGHKS and CDR2 YYEKEE (reference sequence). The CDR3 is CASSAGGEKTQYF. CDR3 sequence (DNA): TGTGCCAGCAGCGCCGGGGGGGAAAAGACCCAGTACTTC.

The chain carries TRBV10-3 and TRBJ2-3; D call uncertain. V dropped 8 bases and J dropped 4 bases, with 7 bases sitting between them. CDR3 length: 11 residues. Germline V gene sequence: CDR1 ENHRY, CDR2 SYGVKD. The chain's CDR3 is CAISSPDTQYF. CDR3 coding DNA: TGTGCCATCTCAAGTCCAGATACGCAGTATTTT.

This clonotype was recorded a few times. CDR3 residues: CASLRGVQGTTGELFF. For the CDR3, the DNA is TGCGCCAGCCTAAGAGGAGTACAGGGGACCACCGGGGAGCTGTTTTTT. This chain connects TRBV5-1 to TRBJ2-2; 7 bases are a match to TRBD1. The CDR3 extends over 16 amino acids. With 7 bases clipped from V and 4 bases from J, the junction kept 13 bases outside the gene matches. CDR1 is SGHRS, CDR2 YFSETQ, per germline.

The chain is built from TRBV6-2 or TRBV6-3 and TRBJ1-5; 11 nucleotides match TRBD1. With 6 bases clipped from V and 5 bases from J, the junction kept 6 bases outside the gene matches. CDR1 is MNHEY, CDR2 SVGEGT, per germline. The CDR3 contains 15 residues. CDR3 protein: CASRRTGGVHQPQHF. The CDR3, as DNA: TGTGCCAGCAGGAGGACAGGGGGCGTCCATCAGCCCCAGCATTTT.

This clonotype showed up just a few times. This chain uses TRBV20-1 with TRBJ2-1; 9 bases are shared with TRBD2. Germline V gives CDR1 DFQATT, CDR2 SNEGSKA (reference sequence). Trimming cost V 0 bases and J 5 bases; bases outside gene matches: 5. The CDR3 runs to 15 residues. CDR3 residues: CSARDLAGFHNEQFF. Written as DNA, the CDR3 is TGCAGTGCTAGAGATCTAGCGGGGTTCCACAATGAGCAGTTCTTC.

Ten or more counts support this clonotype. The chain combines TRBV13 with TRBJ2-3; weak D call: TRBD1 (5 bases). The CDR3 spans 14 residues. V lost 0 bases to trimming and J lost 6 bases, with 10 bases between them. CDR1 PRHDT and CDR2 FYEKMQ come from the germline V gene (reference sequence). CDR3 in amino acids: CASSLGTRVDTQYF. The CDR3 region has the DNA TGTGCCAGCAGCTTAGGCACCAGGGTGGATACGCAGTATTTT.

This clonotype has just a few counts. The rearrangement joins TRBV20-1 to TRBJ2-7; D possibly corresponds to TRBD1 (6 bases). This CDR3 region has 15 residues. CDR1 is DFQATT, CDR2 SNEGSKA, per germline (reference sequence). V was pared by 5 bases and J by 2 bases, with 19 bases between. CDR3 sequence: CSALDRQGIAYEQYF. The CDR3, as DNA: TGCAGTGCTTTGGATCGGCAGGGGATAGCCTACGAGCAGTACTTC.

V usage is TRBV4-3 and J usage is TRBJ2-3, with 7 nucleotides matching TRBD1. CDR3 length: 15 residues. Germline trimming cut 4 bases from V and 4 bases from J; bases unmatched to any gene: 8. The germline CDR1 and CDR2 sequences are LGHNA and YSLEER. The CDR3 reads CASSPRTGRPDTQYF. The CDR3 DNA follows: TGCGCCAGCAGCCCTCGGACAGGCCGGCCAGATACGCAGTATTTT.

This clonotype was picked up one time. The CDR3 spells CASTQISLNQPQHF. DNA of the CDR3: TGTGCCAGCACCCAGATCAGCCTCAATCAGCCCCAGCATTTT. This chain connects TRBV6-2 or TRBV6-3 to TRBJ1-5; no firm D call. The CDR3 spans 14 residues. Germline V lookup: CDR1 MNHEY, CDR2 SVGEGT. V was clipped by 7 bases and J by 3 bases, with 13 bases between them.

The chain links TRBV12-3 or TRBV12-4 to TRBJ2-1; the D gene is possibly TRBD1 (6 bases). CDR3 size: 15 residues. V lost 2 bases and J 4 bases, leaving 12 bases between the germline ends. CDR3 DNA sequence: TGTGCCAGCAGTTTACAGGACAGCGTATACAATGAGCAGTTCTTC. Protein: CASSLQDSVYNEQFF.

The chain carries TRBV5-1 and TRBJ2-7, with D possibly matching TRBD2 (5 bases). The closer fit of TRBJ2-5 to the DNA end suggests the J call may be wrong. The CDR3 contains 13 residues. CDR1 and CDR2 (germline): SGHRS, YFSETQ. The CDR3 spells CASSSGNGETQYF. The DNA of the CDR3 is TGCGCCAGCAGCTCGGGGAATGGGGAGACCCAGTACTTC.

This clonotype was observed at least ten times. The rearrangement links TRBV7-2 to TRBJ2-1; 8 nucleotides line up with TRBD2. The CDR3 is made up of 16 amino acids. V was clipped by 5 bases and J by 5 bases; unmatched bases: 11. The germline CDR1 and CDR2 sequences are SGHTA and FQGNSA. Here the CDR3 reads CASSLGASGPDNEQFF. The CDR3 DNA follows: TGTGCCAGCAGCCTAGGGGCTAGCGGGCCTGACAATGAGCAGTTCTTC.

The rearrangement links TRBV4-2 to TRBJ2-3; D may be TRBD1 or TRBD2 (5 bases each). The CDR3 is 11 amino acids. CDR1 LGHNA and CDR2 YNFKEQ come from the germline V gene. V lost 11 bases and J lost 5, with 11 bases in between. The CDR3 nucleotides are TGTGCCGCGGAGAGGGGAGATACGCAGTATTTT. This gives the protein CAAERGDTQYF.

This clonotype has only one observation. J is TRBJ2-1 and V is TRBV29-1, with TRBD2 matching over 14 bases. The CDR3 extends over 17 amino acids. Germline V gene lookup returns CDR1 SQVTM and CDR2 ANQGSEA. The ends lost 8 bases at V and 0 bases at J; junction bases unmatched: 9. The CDR3 DNA is TGCAGCTGTAACCGACTAGCGGGAGGGAGCTCCTACAATGAGCAGTTCTTC. Translation: CSCNRLAGGSSYNEQFF.

The chain carries TRBV29-1 and TRBJ2-5; D is perhaps TRBD1 (5 bases). Trimming cost V 5 bases and J 1 base, with 8 bases left between them. This CDR3 has 12 residues. The V gene's germline CDR1 is SQVTM and CDR2 ANQGSEA. CDR3 sequence (DNA): TGCAGCGTTCGACAGTTCCAAGAGACCCAGTACTTC. Translated: CSVRQFQETQYF.

This chain uses TRBV5-1 with TRBJ2-3; the match to TRBD1 covers 7 bases. The germline V gene encodes CDR1 SGHRS and CDR2 YFSETQ. The CDR3 has 14 amino acids. The V and J ends lost 4 bases and 4 bases, in that order; junction bases with no gene match: 6. CDR3 sequence: CASSEGTGADTQYF. For the CDR3, the DNA is TGCGCCAGCAGCGAAGGAACAGGGGCAGATACGCAGTATTTT. Combining the CDR3 with reference TRBV5-1 and TRBJ2-3 gives the whole variable domain KAGVTQTPRYLIKTRGQQVTLSCSPISGHRSVSWYQQTPGQGLQFLFEYFSETQRNKGNFPGRFSGRQFSNSRSEMNVSTLELGDSALYLCASSEGTGADTQYFGPGTRLTVL.

This clonotype was counted a few times. This chain uses TRBV20-1 with TRBJ1-2, with no clear D. V gave up 6 bases and J gave up 4 bases, with 12 bases separating them. Germline CDR1 reads DFQATT; CDR2 reads SNEGSKA (reference sequence). The CDR3 has 12 residues. The CDR3 loop is CSASLVGYGYTF. The CDR3 DNA sequence: TGCAGTGCGTCCCTCGTGGGCTATGGCTACACCTTC.

The chain couples TRBV7-9 to TRBJ2-3, with D maybe TRBD1 (6 bases). Germline lookup yields CDR1 SEHNR and CDR2 FQNEAQ (reference sequence). CDR3 length equals 15 residues. V gave up 10 bases and J gave up 7 bases, with 24 bases separating them. Here the CDR3 DNA reads TGTGCCACTGTGAACAGGGCTGGGTTTGGAAATACGCAGTATTTT. It yields the protein CATVNRAGFGNTQYF.

The J gene is TRBJ2-5, the V gene TRBV20-1; D may be TRBD1 (5 bases). Trimming took off 3 bases at V and 4 bases at J, with 15 bases between the two ends. Germline V gene sequence: CDR1 DFQATT, CDR2 SNEGSKA (reference sequence). The CDR3 is 14 amino acids. The DNA of the CDR3 is TGCAGTGCTAGGAATCCTGACAGCCCAGAGACCCAGTACTTC. Encoded protein: CSARNPDSPETQYF.

V usage is TRBV4-2 and J usage is TRBJ1-5; D is uncertain. Germline loops: CDR1 LGHNA, CDR2 YNFKEQ. The CDR3 has 15 amino acids. Trimming pared 0 bases from V and 1 base from J, leaving 7 bases between. Here the CDR3 reads CASSQDRRSNQPQHF. The DNA of the CDR3 is TGTGCCAGCAGCCAAGATCGGAGAAGCAATCAGCCCCAGCATTTT.